This entry concerns a single T cell receptor (beta chain). No antigen is known for it. This could be a read error, since a much larger clone is one nucleotide away. This sample was included in a study of T-cell reconstitution after alpha-beta-depleted transplantation in children. Study-wide results and limits: Several hundred expanded graft clones reportedly were the source of alpha-beta T cells about two months after transplant.

The authors prepared the TCRbeta library with unique molecular identifiers. MiXCR was run by TCRdb on the PCR reads, yielding one entry per CDR3 protein. Altogether about 460,000 distinct CDR3 sequences are present, about 10% being singletons, with the ten largest covering 2% to 2.5%. From germline, CDR1 is SGDLS and CDR2 YYNGEE. CDR3 size: 16 residues. This receptor was taken from a child aged 2 to 15 with inherited bone marrow failure, due to receive a stem cell transplant. The genes are TRBV9 and TRBJ2-3, with D maybe TRBD2 (6 bases). Sequenced material: PBMCs, taken before TCRalphabeta/CD19-depleted stem cell transplant. Here the CDR3 DNA reads TGTGCCAGCAGCGTAGCTGGGGGGAGAAATTGGGATACGCAGGATTTT. Amino acid sequence: CASSVAGGRNWDTQDF.